This T cell receptor beta chain was retrieved from a study of a mutant IDH1 vaccine in newly diagnosed glioma. V was cut by 1 base and J by 11 bases, with 14 bases left in between. The CDR3 consists of 13 residues. Per the germline V gene, CDR1 is MGHRA and CDR2 is YSYEKL. In the case of this clone: Its matching antigen is unknown.

Noted time point: week 11, during vaccination. Topical imiquimod was applied with each vaccine dose, which held 300 ug of mutant IDH1 20-mer peptide. The repertoire was sequenced with immunoSEQ multiplex PCR; TCRdb's copy has only in-frame clones and lacks some. The sample yields 95,000 to 120,000 clones, 90% seen once. This specimen consisted of PBMCs, obtained from a glioma patient whose treatment included an IDH1 peptide vaccine. The chain joins TRBV4-1 to TRBJ1-1; D perhaps matches TRBD1 (5 bases). The TCR was taken from a woman aged 45-65 years with glioma. Written as DNA, the CDR3 is TGCGCCAGCAGCCAAGCGGGGGGGATTGGGGCTTTCTTT. Protein: CASSQAGGIGAFF.